This T cell receptor (beta chain) was found in a study of blood T cell repertoires in COVID-19. Original processing methods: Estimates of nucleated cell counts were drawn from the amplification of reference gene primers. Data came from immunoSEQ multiplex PCR; TCRdb stores just in-frame clones and leaves some out. The DNA was the basis for D and trimming; V, J and clone size are from that table. The sample holds 120,000 or so clones; around 80% are singletons and the top ten take about 2.3%. The CDR3 is made up of 14 amino acids. V lost 1 base and J 3 bases, leaving 10 bases between the germline ends. Germline lookup yields CDR1 SGHAT and CDR2 FQDESV (reference sequence). This clone was picked up a small number of times.

This chain joins TRBV11-1 and TRBJ2-7; D possibly corresponds to TRBD2 (5 bases). Material: peripheral blood. The clonotype originates from a man between 50 and 59 years old with acute or convalescent COVID-19. The CDR3 sequence: CASSLGHRGYEQYF. CDR3 coding DNA: TGTGCCAGCAGCTTAGGCCACCGGGGCTACGAGCAGTACTTC. Full variable domain (rest looked up from reference TRBV11-1 and TRBJ2-7): EAEVAQSPRYKITEKSQAVAFWCDPISGHATLYWYRQILGQGPELLVQFQDESVVDDSQLPKDRFSAERLKGVDSTLKIQPAELGDSAMYLCASSLGHRGYEQYFGPGTRLTVT.